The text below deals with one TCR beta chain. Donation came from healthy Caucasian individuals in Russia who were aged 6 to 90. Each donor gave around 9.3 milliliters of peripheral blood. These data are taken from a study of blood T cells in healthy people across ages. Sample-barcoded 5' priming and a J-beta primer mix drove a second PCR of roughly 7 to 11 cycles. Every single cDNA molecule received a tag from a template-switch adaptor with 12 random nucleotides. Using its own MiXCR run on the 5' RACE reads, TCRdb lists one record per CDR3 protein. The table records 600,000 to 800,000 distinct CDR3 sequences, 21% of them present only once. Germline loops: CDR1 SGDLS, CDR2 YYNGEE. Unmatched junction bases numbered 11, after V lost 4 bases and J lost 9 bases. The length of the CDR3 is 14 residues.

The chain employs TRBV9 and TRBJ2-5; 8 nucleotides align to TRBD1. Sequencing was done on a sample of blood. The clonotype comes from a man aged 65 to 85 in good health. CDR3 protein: CASSPTDRVEAQYF. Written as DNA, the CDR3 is TGTGCCAGCAGCCCAACGGACAGGGTGGAGGCCCAGTACTTC. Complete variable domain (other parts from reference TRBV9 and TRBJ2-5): DSGVTQTPKHLITATGQRVTLRCSPRSGDLSVYWYQQSLDQGLQFLIQYYNGEERAKGNILERFSAQQFPDLHSELNLSSLELGDSALYFCASSPTDRVEAQYFGPGTRLLVL.